A selection of T cell receptor beta chains follows, all from one sample in a study of technical replicates of blood from several donors. Measured with immunoSEQ multiplex PCR; TCRdb has only the in-frame clones, and not every one. The sample records around 70,000 clones, around 97% being singletons. Material: T cells isolated from PBMCs. The receptors originated from a human donor in good health. CDR3s include the opening cysteine and the closing phenylalanine or tryptophan. D genes are given only for firm matches. Clone size appears in some rows only: once, few, many, or a class for an expanded clone.

abundance: NA
d_gene: NA
len: 13
j_gene: TRBJ2-5
v_gene: TRBV6-5
CDR3aa: CASSYGGPETQYF
CDR3nt: TGTGCCAGCAGTTACGGAGGGCCAGAGACCCAGTACTTC

abundance: NA
d_gene: TRBD2
len: 17
j_gene: TRBJ2-7
v_gene: TRBV4-1
CDR3aa: CASSIPGGGGFHYEQYF
CDR3nt: TGCGCCAGCAGCATTCCGGGCGGCGGGGGTTTCCACTACGAGCAGTACTTC

abundance: NA
d_gene: NA
len: 16
j_gene: TRBJ1-6
v_gene: TRBV5-1
CDR3aa: CASSPGPRTTNSPLHF
CDR3nt: TGCGCCAGCAGCCCGGGTCCGCGGACAACTAATTCACCCCTCCACTTT

abundance: once
d_gene: TRBD1
len: 14
j_gene: TRBJ2-7
v_gene: TRBV28
CDR3aa: CASSSGTDLYEQYF
CDR3nt: TGTGCCAGCAGTTCCGGGACAGATCTCTACGAGCAGTACTTC

abundance: NA
d_gene: NA
len: 14
j_gene: TRBJ1-1
v_gene: TRBV4-1
CDR3aa: CASSPLSLNTEAFF
CDR3nt: TGCGCCAGCAGCCCCCTAAGTCTGAACACTGAAGCTTTCTTT

abundance: NA
d_gene: NA
len: 15
j_gene: TRBJ2-1
v_gene: TRBV29-1
CDR3aa: CSVEEPGHEYNEQFF
CDR3nt: TGCAGCGTTGAAGAACCGGGACATGAGTACAATGAGCAGTTCTTC

abundance: NA
d_gene: NA
len: 12
j_gene: TRBJ1-1
v_gene: TRBV29-1
CDR3aa: CSVEDRRAEAFF
CDR3nt: TGCAGCGTTGAAGATCGTCGAGCTGAAGCTTTCTTT

abundance: once
d_gene: TRBD1
len: 15
j_gene: TRBJ1-2
v_gene: TRBV6-1
CDR3aa: CASSDPTGGNGGYTF
CDR3nt: TGTGCCAGCAGTGACCCGACAGGGGGCAACGGTGGCTACACCTTC

abundance: NA
d_gene: NA
len: 15
j_gene: TRBJ1-4
v_gene: TRBV30
CDR3aa: CAWAPSAPGGEKLFF
CDR3nt: TGTGCCTGGGCCCCCTCCGCCCCCGGAGGGGAAAAACTGTTTTTT

abundance: NA
d_gene: NA
len: 11
j_gene: TRBJ1-6
v_gene: TRBV2
CDR3aa: CASGRNSPLHF
CDR3nt: TGTGCCAGCGGGAGGAATTCACCCCTCCACTTT

abundance: NA
d_gene: TRBD2
len: 14
j_gene: TRBJ2-7
v_gene: TRBV28
CDR3aa: CASRTAGGLYEQYF
CDR3nt: TGTGCCAGCAGAACCGCGGGGGGACTCTACGAGCAGTACTTC

abundance: NA
d_gene: TRBD1
len: 16
j_gene: TRBJ2-7
v_gene: TRBV29-1
CDR3aa: CSVEAPWTGMDYEQYF
CDR3nt: TGCAGCGTTGAAGCCCCTTGGACAGGAATGGACTACGAGCAGTACTTC

abundance: NA
d_gene: TRBD1
len: 16
j_gene: TRBJ1-1
v_gene: TRBV10-3
CDR3aa: CAIRTTPGQANTEAFF
CDR3nt: TGTGCCATCAGAACGACCCCGGGACAGGCGAACACTGAAGCTTTCTTT

abundance: once
d_gene: TRBD2
len: 15
j_gene: TRBJ2-1
v_gene: TRBV5-1
CDR3aa: CASSRLAGVGNEQFF
CDR3nt: TGCGCCAGCAGCCGACTAGCGGGAGTAGGCAATGAGCAGTTCTTC

abundance: NA
d_gene: NA
len: 18
j_gene: TRBJ2-4
v_gene: TRBV4-1
CDR3aa: CASSQEYGGVFDENIQYF
CDR3nt: TGCGCCAGCAGCCAAGAGTACGGGGGTGTTTTCGACGAAAACATTCAGTACTTC

abundance: NA
d_gene: NA
len: 13
j_gene: TRBJ1-1
v_gene: TRBV7-9
CDR3aa: CASSTWGGTEAFF
CDR3nt: TGTGCCAGCAGCACCTGGGGGGGCACTGAAGCTTTCTTT

abundance: NA
d_gene: TRBD2
len: 13
j_gene: TRBJ2-7
v_gene: TRBV6-1
CDR3aa: CASGEGPSYEQYF
CDR3nt: TGTGCCAGCGGGGAGGGGCCATCCTACGAGCAGTACTTC

abundance: once
d_gene: NA
len: 15
j_gene: TRBJ2-7
v_gene: TRBV28
CDR3aa: CASRQSPARVHEQYF
CDR3nt: TGTGCCAGCAGACAGAGCCCCGCCAGGGTCCACGAGCAGTACTTC

abundance: once
d_gene: NA
len: 14
j_gene: TRBJ1-5
v_gene: TRBV28
CDR3aa: CATLTEGSSQPQHF
CDR3nt: TGTGCCACTTTAACCGAGGGTTCCAGTCAGCCCCAGCATTTT